The 10 T cell receptor beta chains reported below all come from one sample, sequenced in a study of T cells after yellow fever vaccination. TCRdb re-analysed the 5' RACE reads in MiXCR, keeping a single row per CDR3 protein. The data contain about 630,000 distinct CDR3 sequences, more than 9% of them seen just once; the ten biggest clones take up 14% to 15%. The sample here was PBMCs, taken on the day of the yellow fever booster vaccination. The receptors come from a man under 40 who received the YFV17D yellow fever vaccine.

In this sample, this clonotype turned up a few times. The V and J genes are TRBV7-2 and TRBJ1-2; D might be TRBD1 (5 bases). The germline V gene encodes CDR1 SGHTA and CDR2 FQGNSA. Trimming shortened V by 1 base and J by 5 bases, and 11 bases separated the two germline ends. This CDR3 is built from 14 residues. CDR3 DNA: TGTGCCAGCAGCTTAGAAAGGGGCGTGTATGGCTACACCTTC. This translates into CASSLERGVYGYTF.

This clonotype was counted a few times. J is TRBJ2-1 and V is TRBV15, with a possible D match to TRBD2 (5 bases). Trimming took off 3 bases at V and 5 bases at J, with 14 bases between the two ends. The germline V gene has CDR1 LNHNV and CDR2 YYDKDF (reference sequence). The CDR3 consists of 15 residues. The CDR3 DNA is TGTGCCACCAGCAGCAATAGTCGGCGGGACAATGAGCAGTTCTTC. Amino acids: CATSSNSRRDNEQFF.

Regarding this clonotype: Since a much larger clone is just one base distant, this may be a read error. The chain has TRBV5-1 and TRBJ2-7; 8 nucleotides line up with TRBD2. Germline assignment: CDR1 SGHRS and CDR2 YFSETQ. J was trimmed by 1 base and V by 4 bases; bases with no gene match: 10. CDR3 length: 16 amino acids. The CDR3 reads CASSKEASGPSYEQYF. CDR3 nucleotide sequence: TGCGCCAGCAGCAAGGAGGCTAGCGGGCCTTCCTACGAGCAGTACTTC.

The V and J genes are TRBV5-1 and TRBJ1-6; D not certain. Trimming stripped 1 base from V and 9 bases from J, with 17 bases between. CDR3 length equals 16 residues. The germline gives CDR1 SGHRS, CDR2 YFSETQ. The CDR3 DNA is TGCGCCAGCAGCTTGACGGACGCCGGCATGGGTTCACCCCTCCACTTT. This translates into CASSLTDAGMGSPLHF.

V gene TRBV7-9 combines with J gene TRBJ2-1; no clear D. The CDR3 extends over 13 amino acids. Trimming took 6 bases from V and 3 from J, leaving 9 bases between them. Germline V lookup: CDR1 SEHNR, CDR2 FQNEAQ (reference sequence). Here the CDR3 DNA reads TGTGCCAGCAGTCCAACGAACTACAATGAGCAGTTCTTC. As protein: CASSPTNYNEQFF.

This clonotype came up a few times. The rearrangement uses TRBV12-3 or TRBV12-4 and TRBJ1-2; TRBD1 is a possible D gene (6 bases). The ends were cut back, 6 bases at V and 8 bases at J, with 19 bases in the middle. This CDR3 region has 14 residues. The CDR3 sequence: CASSRGGHLRGYTF. The CDR3 nucleotides read TGTGCCAGCAGCCGCGGGGGACACCTCAGGGGCTACACCTTC.

V and J are TRBV6-5 and TRBJ2-2; 11 bases match TRBD2. Germline trimming cut 5 bases from V and 5 bases from J; bases unmatched to any gene: 19. Germline V lookup: CDR1 MNHEY, CDR2 SVGAGI. The CDR3 runs to 20 residues. The CDR3 spells CASSLSGTSGFTARTGELFF. CDR3 nucleotide sequence: TGTGCCAGCAGTCTCTCCGGGACTAGCGGATTTACTGCAAGGACCGGGGAGCTGTTTTTT.

The chain combines TRBV18 with TRBJ2-7; TRBD1 aligns across 8 bases. J lost 3 bases, V lost 5 bases, and 6 bases had no gene match. The CDR3 length is 14 residues. Germline CDR1 reads KGHSH; CDR2 reads LQKENI. In DNA form, the CDR3 reads TGTGCCAGCTCATCGGGACAGGTTAACTACGAGCAGTACTTC. It specifies CASSSGQVNYEQYF.

A few counts support this clonotype. The genes are TRBV19 and TRBJ2-1, with D maybe TRBD1 (6 bases). V was clipped by 4 bases and J by 12 bases, with 13 bases between them. The CDR3 sequence is 12 residues long. CDR1 is LNHDA and CDR2 is SQIVND in the germline V gene (reference sequence). The CDR3 here is CASSTAGARQFF. The CDR3 DNA reads as TGTGCCAGTAGTACCGCAGGGGCTCGGCAGTTCTTC.

Only a few counts were recorded for this clonotype. This sequence joins TRBV15 and TRBJ1-2, with TRBD1 as a possible D gene (6 bases). The CDR3 contains 16 residues. CDR1 and CDR2 from the germline V gene are LNHNV and YYDKDF (reference sequence). Trimming took 3 bases from V and 4 from J, leaving 18 bases between them. CDR3 sequence: CATSRGAGTPPYGYTF. The CDR3 nucleotides read TGTGCCACCAGCAGGGGGGCAGGGACGCCGCCCTATGGCTACACCTTC.